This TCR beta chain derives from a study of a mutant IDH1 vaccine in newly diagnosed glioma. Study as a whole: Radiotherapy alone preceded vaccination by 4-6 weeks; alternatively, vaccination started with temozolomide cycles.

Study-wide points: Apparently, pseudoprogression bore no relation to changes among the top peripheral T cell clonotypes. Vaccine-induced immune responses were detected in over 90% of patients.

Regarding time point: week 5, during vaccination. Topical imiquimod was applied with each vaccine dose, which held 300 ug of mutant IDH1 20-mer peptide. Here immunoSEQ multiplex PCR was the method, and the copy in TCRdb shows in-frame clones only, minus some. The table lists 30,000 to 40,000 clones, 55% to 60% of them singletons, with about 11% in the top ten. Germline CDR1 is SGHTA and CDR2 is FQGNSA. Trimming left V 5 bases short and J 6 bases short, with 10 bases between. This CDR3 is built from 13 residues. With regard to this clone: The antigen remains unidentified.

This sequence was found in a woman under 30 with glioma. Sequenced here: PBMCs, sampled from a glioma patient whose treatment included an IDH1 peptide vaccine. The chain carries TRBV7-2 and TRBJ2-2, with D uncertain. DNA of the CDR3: TGTGCCAGCAGCGCGGATCTGGCCGGGGAGCTGTTTTTT. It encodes CASSADLAGELFF.